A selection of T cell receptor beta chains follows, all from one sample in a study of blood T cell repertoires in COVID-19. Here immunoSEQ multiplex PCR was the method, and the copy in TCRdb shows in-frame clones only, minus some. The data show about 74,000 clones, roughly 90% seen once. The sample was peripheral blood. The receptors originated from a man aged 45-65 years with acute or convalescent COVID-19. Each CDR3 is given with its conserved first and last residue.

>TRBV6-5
CASSVRSRNTEAFF
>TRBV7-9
CASSQKGQGARGNTIYF
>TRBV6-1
CASSEAGGAQPQHF
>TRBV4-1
CASSPVAGGLGEQYF
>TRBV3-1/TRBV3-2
CASSHPQGTGNTIYF
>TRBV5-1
CASSKVTSPTEQFF
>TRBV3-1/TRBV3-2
CASSPGGARADNEQFF
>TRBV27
CASSFPTRQGMVEAFF
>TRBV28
CASSTPQGQNTEAFF
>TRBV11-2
CASSVRDNEQFF
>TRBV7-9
CASSLAGQGLYEQYF
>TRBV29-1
CSVVIAGGPFPGELFF
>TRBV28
CASSLGGASGELFF
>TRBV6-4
CASSELAGFEQFF
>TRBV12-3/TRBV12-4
CASTMDRKETQYF
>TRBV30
CAWNGDRTYGTGELFF
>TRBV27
CASRGQGSYEQYF
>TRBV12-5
CASGFQGGDTGELFF
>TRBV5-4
CASSYGTGITGELFF
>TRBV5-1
CASSLRQDTEAFF
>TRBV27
CASRWGAGVNQPQHF
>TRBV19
CASSRGQGVNELVF
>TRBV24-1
CATSDPGTSGRALNEQFF
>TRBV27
CASSAGTSGRIDTQYF
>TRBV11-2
CASSLGQGAGYSDSGELFF
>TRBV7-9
CASSRHTDRGLYF
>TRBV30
CAWSVLQATEAFF
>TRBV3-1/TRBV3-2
CASSPREAGNTIYF
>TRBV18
CASSRDLNTEAFF
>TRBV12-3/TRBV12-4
CASARGKNTEAFF
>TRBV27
CASRVGVMSYNSPLHF
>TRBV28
CASSLGTGVLAVDEQFF
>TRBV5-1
CASSLVGTGGRNIQYF
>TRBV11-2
CASSSSLAQSYNEQFF
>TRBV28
CASSLDSGYRPQHF
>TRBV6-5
CASSVGLRDTEAFF
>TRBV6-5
CASRSNSDTQYF
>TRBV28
CASSTAQVSGNTIYF
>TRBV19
CASSEGGTSTDTQYF
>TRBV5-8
CASSFSGAENQPQHF
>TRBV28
CASIIRAGGRYNEQFF
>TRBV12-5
CASGLDQGPLLNYTF
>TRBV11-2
CASSFSGVLIYEQYF
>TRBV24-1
CATSVGRKFTGELFF
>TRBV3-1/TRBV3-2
CASRKGGGVDNEQFF
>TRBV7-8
CASSLDWTGRGEAFF
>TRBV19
CASSIAGQGNSPLHF
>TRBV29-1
CSVESGLAESYNEQFF
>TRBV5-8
CASSLGQSPGGWNEKLFF